Presented here are 30 T cell receptor beta chains from one specimen sequenced in a study of T-cell reconstitution after alpha-beta-depleted transplantation in children. Preparing the TCRbeta library involved the use of unique molecular identifiers. TCRdb re-analysed the PCR reads in MiXCR, keeping a single row per CDR3 protein. The profile covers 450,000 to 600,000 distinct CDR3 sequences, with over 10% appearing a single time and 2.2% taken by the ten largest. This sample comprised PBMCs, mostly from graft donor cells, obtained 360 days after TCRalphabeta/CD19-depleted stem cell transplant. Receptor source: a male patient between 10 and 17 years old who had a stem cell transplant for acute myeloid leukemia, so the T cells may come from the graft donor.

The V and J genes are TRBV5-6 and TRBJ2-5; possible D gene TRBD2, 5 bases. With 4 bases removed from V and 3 bases from J, the gap between germline ends came to 10 bases. This CDR3 spans 13 amino acids. Per the germline V gene, CDR1 is SGHDT and CDR2 is YYEEEE. The CDR3 bases are TGTGCCAGCAGCCACGAGAGGGAAGAGACCCAGTACTTC. Amino acid sequence: CASSHEREETQYF.

The chain couples TRBV4-3 to TRBJ2-2, with TRBD2 matching over 12 bases. The ends lost 2 bases at V and 7 bases at J; junction bases unmatched: 8. This CDR3 has 17 residues. Germline-derived CDR1 and CDR2 are LGHNA and YSLEER. The CDR3 sequence is CASSQLAGGPFVGELFF. DNA of the CDR3: TGCGCCAGCAGCCAACTAGCGGGAGGGCCTTTTGTCGGGGAGCTGTTTTTT.

The sample holds many counts of this clonotype. The V gene is TRBV28, the J gene TRBJ2-1; 11 bases align to TRBD2. The V gene end was trimmed by 6 bases and the J gene end by 3 bases; junction bases not matched to a gene: 13. Germline V gives CDR1 MDHEN, CDR2 SYDVKM. The CDR3 loop spans 18 amino acids. The CDR3 region has the DNA TGTGCCAGCAGCGGGACTAGCGGTCTCGGCTCTCTCTACAATGAGCAGTTCTTC. Translating it yields CASSGTSGLGSLYNEQFF.

This clonotype was recorded a few times. This chain's CDR3 is CASSHSGIETQYF. DNA for the CDR3: TGTGCCAGCAGTCACAGCGGGATAGAGACCCAGTACTTC. This chain joins TRBV28 and TRBJ2-5; 7 nucleotides agree with TRBD2. In germline, CDR1 is MDHEN, CDR2 SYDVKM. This CDR3 comprises 13 residues. With V trimmed by 5 bases and J by 4 bases, 4 bases remained unmatched.

V gene TRBV7-2 combines with J gene TRBJ2-5; 12 bases are a match to TRBD2. Germline values: CDR1 SGHTA, CDR2 FQGNSA. The trim removed 2 bases at V and 1 base at J, leaving 2 bases unmatched. The CDR3 extends over 16 amino acids. The CDR3 loop reads CASSLLAGGIQETQYF. CDR3 bases: TGTGCCAGCAGCTTACTAGCGGGAGGGATCCAAGAGACCCAGTACTTC.

This chain links TRBV15 with TRBJ1-2; the D gene is possibly TRBD1 (5 bases). Trimming removed 0 bases at V and 0 bases at J, with 14 bases between. Germline CDR1 reads LNHNV; CDR2 reads YYDKDF (reference sequence). This CDR3 has 17 residues. In nucleotides, the CDR3 is TGTGCCACCAGCAGAGATCTTGGGGCAGGGTCTAACTATGGCTACACCTTC. Its translation: CATSRDLGAGSNYGYTF.

In this sample, this clonotype turned up a few times. V usage is TRBV6-1 and J usage is TRBJ2-7, with 9 bases identical to TRBD1. Germline loops: CDR1 MNHNS, CDR2 SASEGT. The V and J ends lost 2 bases and 3 bases, in that order; junction bases with no gene match: 5. This CDR3 has 15 residues. The CDR3 nucleotides read TGTGCCAGCAGTGAACCGGGACAGGGCGTCTACGAGCAGTACTTC. As protein: CASSEPGQGVYEQYF.

Details on this clonotype: At one end, the junction sequence differs from germline, possibly due to a read error. The V and J genes are TRBV29-1 and TRBJ2-7; D is perhaps TRBD1 or TRBD2 (5 bases each). This CDR3 has 12 amino acids. From germline, CDR1 is SQVTM and CDR2 ANQGSEA. CDR3 coding DNA: TGCAGCGTTAAAGACGGGGCCCCGGAGCAGTACTTC. Amino acids: CSVKDGAPEQYF.

The V call is TRBV28, the J call TRBJ1-6, with unresolved D. The V and J ends lost 1 base and 7 bases respectively, with 8 bases between them. CDR1 MDHEN and CDR2 SYDVKM come from the germline V gene. The CDR3 spans 14 residues. This CDR3 is CASSLLPVNSPLHF. For the CDR3, the DNA is TGTGCCAGCAGTTTATTACCCGTGAATTCACCCCTCCACTTT.

CDR3 coding DNA: TGCAGTGCTCCCCGGGACTTGTACGAGCAGTACTTC. It is translated as CSAPRDLYEQYF. The chain carries TRBV20-1 and TRBJ2-7; D is perhaps TRBD2 (6 bases). The V gene's germline CDR1 is DFQATT and CDR2 SNEGSKA (reference sequence). Trimming took off 5 bases at V and 4 bases at J, with 12 bases between the two ends. This CDR3 has 12 residues.

This clonotype has at least ten counts. The chain has TRBV28 and TRBJ1-2; D gene unclear. Germline V gene data show CDR1 as MDHEN and CDR2 as SYDVKM. The CDR3 runs 14 residues. Trimming took 6 bases from V and 5 from J, leaving 16 bases between them. CDR3 residues: CASSLPGNGYGYTF. CDR3 DNA sequence: TGTGCCAGCAGCCTCCCGGGGAACGGATATGGCTACACCTTC.

The rearrangement links TRBV9 to TRBJ2-2; TRBD1 matches 8 bases. The CDR3 loop spans 18 amino acids. Germline lookup yields CDR1 SGDLS and CDR2 YYNGEE. The V gene end was trimmed by 4 bases and the J gene end by 5 bases; junction bases not matched to a gene: 16. As DNA, the CDR3 is TGTGCCAGCAGCCCCGGACAGGGAATTTTCCTGGGAACCGGGGAGCTGTTTTTT. This gives the protein CASSPGQGIFLGTGELFF.

A few counts support this clonotype. The chain combines TRBV2 with TRBJ2-3; possible D gene TRBD1, 5 bases. Germline CDR1 reads SNHLY; CDR2 reads FYNNEI. CDR3 length equals 16 residues. Trimming took off 4 bases at V and 4 bases at J, with 18 bases between the two ends. This CDR3 is CASSVPLNRFADTQYF. For the CDR3, the DNA is TGTGCCAGCAGTGTCCCCCTAAACAGGTTCGCAGATACGCAGTATTTT.

V usage is TRBV7-2 and J usage is TRBJ2-7; tentatively, D is TRBD1 or TRBD2 (5 bases each). CDR1 is SGHTA, CDR2 FQGNSA, per germline. The CDR3 sequence is 16 residues long. Trimming shortened V by 1 base and J by 1 base, and 14 bases separated the two germline ends. CDR3 in DNA: TGTGCCAGCAGCTTAGTAATGGGACCACGATCCTACGAGCAGTACTTC. Its translation is CASSLVMGPRSYEQYF.

This clonotype was detected ten times or more. The CDR3 is CASSPTFGVKNIQYF. CDR3 DNA: TGTGCCAGCAGCCCAACCTTTGGAGTCAAAAACATTCAGTACTTC. The chain joins TRBV28 to TRBJ2-4, with no clear D. Germline lookup yields CDR1 MDHEN and CDR2 SYDVKM. V lost 6 bases and J lost 3, with 15 bases in between. This CDR3 is built from 15 residues.

The chain joins TRBV7-2 to TRBJ2-7; D is unclear. Between the trimmed V and J ends, which lost 1 base and 5 bases, there was a span of 12 bases. From germline, CDR1 is SGHTA and CDR2 FQGNSA. The CDR3 runs to 14 residues. Here the CDR3 reads CASSLVPKAHEQYF. The CDR3 DNA is TGTGCCAGCAGCTTAGTCCCCAAAGCCCACGAGCAGTACTTC.

The chain links TRBV15 to TRBJ2-2, with TRBD1 as a possible D gene (7 bases). V lost 0 bases and J lost 4, with 15 bases in between. CDR3 length: 17 residues. Germline CDR1 reads LNHNV; CDR2 reads YYDKDF (reference sequence). The CDR3 is CATSRDQGGRPTGELFF. As DNA, the CDR3 is TGTGCCACCAGCAGAGATCAGGGGGGCAGACCCACCGGGGAGCTGTTTTTT.

The chain combines TRBV6-5 with TRBJ2-7; 10 bases line up with TRBD1. Germline CDR1 is MNHEY and CDR2 is SVGAGI. The CDR3 is 17 amino acids. J was trimmed by 0 bases and V by 4 bases; bases with no gene match: 9. In DNA, the CDR3 is TGTGCCAGCAGTTCCCATGGACAGGGGGAAGGCTCCTACGAGCAGTACTTC. As protein: CASSSHGQGEGSYEQYF.

This clonotype was observed a few times. This chain connects TRBV7-2 to TRBJ2-3; tentative D call: TRBD2 (6 bases). Between the trimmed V and J ends, which lost 3 bases and 8 bases, there was a span of 18 bases. Germline CDR1 reads SGHTA; CDR2 reads FQGNSA. The CDR3 is 15 residues long. The CDR3 region is CASSFSRGMFGTQYF. The CDR3 region has the DNA TGTGCCAGCAGCTTCTCCCGCGGGATGTTTGGTACGCAGTATTTT.

The V and J genes are TRBV7-9 and TRBJ2-1, with 13 bases lining up with TRBD2. The V segment lost 6 bases and the J segment 7 bases; nucleotides outside the gene matches: 9. CDR3 length: 16 residues. Germline V gene lookup returns CDR1 SEHNR and CDR2 FQNEAQ (reference sequence). DNA of the CDR3: TGTGCCAGCAGTCCACTAGCGGGAGGGGTTATGAATGAGCAGTTCTTC. Translating gives CASSPLAGGVMNEQFF.

The rearrangement links TRBV20-1 to TRBJ2-7, with TRBD1 matching over 10 bases. Trimming took 3 bases from V and 6 from J; bases not matched to a gene: 8. CDR3 length equals 14 residues. The germline CDR1 and CDR2 sequences are DFQATT and SNEGSKA (reference sequence). CDR3 amino acids: CSASPRQGAGEQYF. In nucleotides, the CDR3 is TGCAGTGCTAGCCCGCGACAGGGGGCGGGCGAGCAGTACTTC.

V gene TRBV7-9 combines with J gene TRBJ1-4, with 10 positions matching TRBD1. J gave up 5 bases and V 8 bases, and 11 bases lay outside the gene matches. Germline CDR1 is SEHNR and CDR2 is FQNEAQ (reference sequence). The CDR3 totals 16 residues. In DNA, the CDR3 is TGTGCCAGCCGCGCTCTTTGGACAGGGGGAAATGAAAAACTGTTTTTT. It yields the protein CASRALWTGGNEKLFF.

The chain is built from TRBV7-2 and TRBJ2-4; TRBD1 matches at 8 bases. The CDR3 runs to 15 residues. V shed 5 bases, J shed 2 bases, and the junction held 5 bases outside the gene matches. Per the germline V gene, CDR1 is SGHTA and CDR2 is FQGNSA. The CDR3 DNA follows: TGTGCCAGCAGCCCAGGACAGGGATCCAAAAACATTCAGTACTTC. It translates to CASSPGQGSKNIQYF.

V usage is TRBV28 and J usage is TRBJ2-4; D is unclear. CDR1 is MDHEN and CDR2 is SYDVKM in the germline V gene. This CDR3 has 15 amino acids. The V end lost 6 bases, the J end lost 2 bases, and 14 bases lay between the germline ends. The CDR3 nucleotides are TGTGCCAGCAGCCCTGTTACAGCAACCAAAAACATTCAGTACTTC. Translated, it gives CASSPVTATKNIQYF.

In this sample, this clonotype turned up a few times. V is TRBV7-2 and J is TRBJ1-1; weak D call: TRBD1 (5 bases). The CDR3 covers 13 residues. The V gene lost 7 bases and the J gene lost 10 bases, with 19 bases spanning the gap. In germline, CDR1 is SGHTA, CDR2 FQGNSA. Here the CDR3 DNA reads TGTGCCAGCACTAGGCATGGGGCTCTCCGAGCTTTCTTT. It is translated as CASTRHGALRAFF.

The rearrangement joins TRBV5-1 to TRBJ1-1; unclear D gene. V gave up 0 bases and J gave up 0 bases, with 9 bases separating them. The CDR3 runs to 15 residues. The germline V gene has CDR1 SGHRS and CDR2 YFSETQ. The CDR3 loop reads CASSLELVMNTEAFF. The CDR3 DNA sequence: TGCGCCAGCAGCTTGGAGCTGGTCATGAACACTGAAGCTTTCTTT.

This clonotype was counted at least ten times. The chain carries TRBV9 and TRBJ2-5; 9 bases map to TRBD1. The germline V gene has CDR1 SGDLS and CDR2 YYNGEE. The CDR3 totals 15 residues. Trimming took 0 bases from V and 4 from J; bases not matched to a gene: 4. CDR3 DNA sequence: TGTGCCAGCAGCGTAGGGGACAGGGCCCCAGAGACCCAGTACTTC. Its translation: CASSVGDRAPETQYF.

In its sample, this clonotype was seen many times. The V gene is TRBV4-3, the J gene TRBJ2-3; 8 nucleotides match TRBD2. Germline loops: CDR1 LGHNA, CDR2 YSLEER. The V and J ends lost 4 bases and 4 bases, in that order; junction bases with no gene match: 10. The CDR3 is 16 residues long. In DNA, the CDR3 is TGCGCCAGCAGCCTTGGGATTAGCGGGACGTCAGATACGCAGTATTTT. It codes for CASSLGISGTSDTQYF.

At least ten counts were recorded for this clonotype. CDR3 DNA sequence: TGTGCCAGCAGCGCCTACAAGGACAACTACGAGCAGTACTTC. Its translation: CASSAYKDNYEQYF. This chain uses TRBV9 with TRBJ2-7, with D perhaps TRBD1 (5 bases). The CDR3 is 14 amino acids. V lost 3 bases, J lost 3 bases, and 13 bases lay in between. Germline assignment: CDR1 SGDLS and CDR2 YYNGEE. Supplemented by reference TRBV9 and TRBJ2-7, the full variable domain reads DSGVTQTPKHLITATGQRVTLRCSPRSGDLSVYWYQQSLDQGLQFLIQYYNGEERAKGNILERFSAQQFPDLHSELNLSSLELGDSALYFCASSAYKDNYEQYFGPGTRLTVT.

CDR3 protein: CSASRVLPFSGRTTYNEQFF. The DNA of the CDR3 is TGCAGTGCTAGTAGGGTTTTGCCTTTTAGCGGGAGGACAACCTACAATGAGCAGTTCTTC. This chain links TRBV20-1 with TRBJ2-1; 10 nucleotides align to TRBD2. The CDR3 runs 20 residues. The V and J ends lost 3 bases and 2 bases, in that order; junction bases with no gene match: 19. Germline V gives CDR1 DFQATT, CDR2 SNEGSKA (reference sequence).